The clone carrying this T cell receptor beta chain was counted once. The sample is drawn from a study of immune evolution from preneoplasia to lung adenocarcinoma. The CDR3 totals 15 residues. V was trimmed by 1 base and J by 2 bases, leaving 11 bases between them. The germline CDR1 and CDR2 sequences are LGHNA and YNFKEQ. The assay was immunoSEQ multiplex PCR, and TCRdb's table has in-frame clones only and misses some. The repertoire includes several thousand clones, 78% of them detected once, and 6.4% sits in the top ten. The V and J genes are TRBV4-2 and TRBJ2-5; D gene ambiguous. Material: FFPE adjacent normal lung tissue. The clonotype comes from a person aged 55-80 years with lung adenocarcinoma. The CDR3, as DNA: TGTGCCAGCAGCCAAGGGCCCACCCATCAAGAGACCCAGTACTTC. Protein product: CASSQGPTHQETQYF.